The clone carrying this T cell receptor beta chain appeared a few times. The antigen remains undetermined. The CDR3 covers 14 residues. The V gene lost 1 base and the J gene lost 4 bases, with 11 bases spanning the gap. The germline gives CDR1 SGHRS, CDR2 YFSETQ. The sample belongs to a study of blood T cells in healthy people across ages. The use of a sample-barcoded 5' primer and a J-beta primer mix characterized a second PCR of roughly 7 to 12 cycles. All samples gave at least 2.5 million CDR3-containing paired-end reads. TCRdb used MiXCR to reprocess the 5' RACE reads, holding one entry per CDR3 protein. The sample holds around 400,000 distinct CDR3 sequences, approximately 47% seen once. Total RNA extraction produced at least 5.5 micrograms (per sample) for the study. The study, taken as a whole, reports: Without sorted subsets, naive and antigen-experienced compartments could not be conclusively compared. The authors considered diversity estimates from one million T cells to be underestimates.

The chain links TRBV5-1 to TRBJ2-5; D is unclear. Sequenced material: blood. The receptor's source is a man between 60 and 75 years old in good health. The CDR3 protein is CASSLSNVRETQYF. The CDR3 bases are TGCGCCAGCAGCTTGAGCAACGTTCGAGAGACCCAGTACTTC. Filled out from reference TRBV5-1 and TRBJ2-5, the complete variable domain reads KAGVTQTPRYLIKTRGQQVTLSCSPISGHRSVSWYQQTPGQGLQFLFEYFSETQRNKGNFPGRFSGRQFSNSRSEMNVSTLELGDSALYLCASSLSNVRETQYFGPGTRLLVL.